This T cell receptor (beta chain) derives from a study of Graves' ophthalmopathy and Graves' hyperthyroidism. V dropped 5 bases and J dropped 4; count of bases not matched to a gene: 9. The CDR3 has 15 amino acids. This clonotype appeared many times. Using RNA transcripts, the TCR beta CDR3 regions were amplified. RT-PCR with HTBI primers came first, then second-round multiplex PCR. TCRdb independently ran MiXCR on the multiplex PCR reads; one entry per CDR3 protein. The sample lists roughly 380,000 distinct CDR3 sequences, 15% occurring once. This receptor was taken from a woman aged 18-29 years with stable Graves' hyperthyroidism. The chain has TRBV12-3 or TRBV12-4 and TRBJ1-2; 8 bases map to TRBD1. The sequenced material came from peripheral blood. CDR3 DNA sequence: TGTGCCAGCAGTACGGCAGGGGGCGCTTCCTATGGCTACACCTTC. Translated, it gives CASSTAGGASYGYTF.